The rows below give T cell receptor beta chains drawn from one sample of a study of T cell clonotyping in hematopoietic cell transplantation. Clones were sequenced by immunoSEQ multiplex PCR, and TCRdb holds only the in-frame ones, with some missing. The sample has about 41,000 clones, about 85% seen once. Material: peripheral blood mononuclear cells, obtained before stem cell transplant. The source is a man in his sixties with acute myeloid leukemia. Some clones in this sample may be carry-over from other donors' samples. Both conserved end residues are part of each CDR3. The order of the fields is clone size, D gene, V gene, J gene, CDR3 protein, CDR3 DNA. D genes are given only for firm matches. Clone size is shown for a subset of rows, as once, few, many or a class of expanded clone.

>-|-|TRBV13|TRBJ1-1
CASSLGARKAEAFF
TGTGCCAGCAGCTTAGGCGCCAGGAAGGCTGAAGCTTTCTTT
>-|-|TRBV7-9|TRBJ2-7
CASSLEVEQYF
TGTGCCAGCAGCTTAGAAGTCGAGCAGTACTTC
>-|-|TRBV5-1|TRBJ2-1
CASSLEYGNTNNEQFF
TGCGCCAGCAGCTTGGAGTACGGGAATACCAACAATGAGCAGTTCTTC
>-|TRBD1|TRBV7-2|TRBJ2-7
CASSLRTGGSYEQYF
TGTGCCAGCAGCTTAAGGACAGGGGGCTCCTACGAGCAGTACTTC
>-|-|TRBV9|TRBJ2-5
CASSVDTFGAQYF
TGTGCCAGCAGCGTAGACACATTCGGGGCCCAGTACTTC
>-|TRBD2|TRBV4-3|TRBJ2-7
CASSSSGGARSYEQYF
TGCGCCAGCAGTTCTAGCGGGGGGGCCAGGTCCTACGAGCAGTACTTC
>-|TRBD1|TRBV14|TRBJ1-3
CASSRDRVNGNTIYF
TGTGCCAGCAGCCGGGACAGGGTAAACGGAAACACCATATATTTT
>-|-|TRBV4-3|TRBJ2-3
CASSQETGLGDTQYF
TGCGCCAGCAGCCAAGAAACAGGATTAGGAGATACGCAGTATTTT
>-|-|TRBV9|TRBJ1-3
CASSIQSSGNTIYF
TGTGCCAGCAGCATCCAGAGCTCTGGAAACACCATATATTTT
>-|-|TRBV5-1|TRBJ1-6
CASSLADPGSPLHF
TGCGCCAGCAGCTTGGCGGATCCAGGCTCACCCCTCCACTTT
>-|-|TRBV19|TRBJ1-5
CASSEGNQPQHF
TGTGCCAGTAGCGAGGGTAATCAGCCCCAGCATTTT
>-|-|TRBV6-1|TRBJ2-4
CASSDSFGALAKNIQYF
TGTGCCAGCAGTGATAGCTTCGGAGCTTTAGCCAAAAACATTCAGTACTTC
>-|-|TRBV29-1|TRBJ2-5
CSVDHGVASGETQYF
TGCAGCGTTGATCACGGGGTAGCGTCTGGAGAGACCCAGTACTTC
>-|TRBD2|TRBV29-1|TRBJ2-1
CSVEGGGAYQFF
TGCAGCGTTGAGGGCGGGGGGGCCTACCAGTTCTTC
>-|-|TRBV4-3|TRBJ1-4
CASSQDPRATNEKLFF
TGCGCCAGCAGCCAAGACCCAAGGGCAACTAATGAAAAACTGTTTTTT
>-|-|TRBV6-5|TRBJ1-5
CASSYAPREPQHF
TGTGCCAGCAGTTACGCACCCCGTGAGCCCCAGCATTTT
>-|TRBD1|TRBV19|TRBJ2-2
CASSNTGQGGTGELFF
TGTGCCAGTAGTAACACTGGACAGGGAGGAACCGGGGAGCTGTTTTTT
>-|TRBD2|TRBV7-6|TRBJ2-7
CASSSRLAPSYEQYF
TGTGCCAGCAGCTCGCGACTAGCGCCCTCCTACGAGCAGTACTTC
>-|-|TRBV7-8|TRBJ1-3
CASSLAGRWTSGNTIYF
TGTGCCAGCAGCTTAGCGGGGCGCTGGACCTCTGGAAACACCATATATTTT
>-|-|TRBV27|TRBJ2-1
CASRAGLSVNEQFF
TGTGCCAGCAGGGCTGGGCTCTCAGTCAATGAGCAGTTCTTC
>-|-|TRBV23-1|TRBJ1-2
CASSRSLPDNLIYGYTF
TGCGCCAGCAGTCGGTCTCTGCCGGACAACCTGATCTATGGCTACACCTTC
>few|-|TRBV7-2|TRBJ1-6
CASSLTGPYNSPLHF
TGTGCCAGCAGCCTCACAGGGCCGTATAATTCACCCCTCCACTTT
>-|TRBD2|TRBV7-6|TRBJ2-7
CASSLEGRGFTYEQYF
TGTGCCAGCAGCTTAGAAGGGCGGGGGTTCACCTACGAGCAGTACTTC
>-|-|TRBV11-3|TRBJ2-5
CASSLETGAETQYF
TGTGCCAGCAGCTTAGAAACGGGCGCGGAGACCCAGTACTTC
>-|-|TRBV7-9|TRBJ1-1
CASSLNGGDGEAFF
TGTGCCAGCAGCTTAAATGGGGGCGACGGTGAAGCTTTCTTT
>-|-|TRBV7-6|TRBJ2-4
CASSLGGTGEGNIQYF
TGTGCCAGCAGCTTAGGAGGGACGGGGGAAGGAAACATTCAGTACTTC
>few|-|TRBV6-1|TRBJ2-1
CASSEVVWDEQFF
TGTGCCAGCAGTGAAGTAGTATGGGATGAGCAGTTCTTC
>-|-|TRBV5-1|TRBJ1-4
CASREQGHANEKLFF
TGCGCCAGCAGGGAACAGGGCCACGCTAATGAAAAACTGTTTTTT
>-|TRBD2|TRBV7-2|TRBJ2-7
CASSPTSGGYEQYF
TGTGCCAGCAGTCCGACTAGCGGGGGGTACGAGCAGTACTTC
>-|TRBD1|TRBV4-3|TRBJ1-1
CASSQDGQGAVTEAFF
TGCGCCAGCAGCCAAGATGGGCAGGGGGCGGTCACTGAAGCTTTCTTT
>once|-|TRBV27|TRBJ1-5
CASSLRGSNQPQHF
TGTGCCAGCAGTCTCAGGGGAAGCAATCAGCCCCAGCATTTT
>once|TRBD1|TRBV4-3|TRBJ1-5
CASSQDRQGGQPQHF
TGCGCCAGCAGCCAAGACCGACAGGGTGGGCAGCCCCAGCATTTT
>-|TRBD1|TRBV5-1|TRBJ1-1
CASSPKTGARGEAFF
TGCGCCAGCAGCCCAAAGACAGGGGCCAGGGGTGAAGCTTTCTTT
>-|-|TRBV28|TRBJ2-1
CASSRLKRQGSYNEQFF
TGTGCCAGCAGTCGGTTGAAACGCCAGGGCTCCTACAATGAGCAGTTCTTC
>once|TRBD1|TRBV19|TRBJ1-6
CASSKLGQGQNSPLHF
TGTGCCAGTAGTAAGCTCGGACAGGGGCAGAATTCACCCCTCCACTTT
>-|TRBD1|TRBV14|TRBJ1-6
CASSEVGTVNSPLHF
TGTGCCAGCAGCGAAGTCGGGACAGTAAATTCACCCCTCCACTTT
>-|-|TRBV11-3|TRBJ2-5
CASSFDGQETQYF
TGTGCCAGCAGCTTTGATGGGCAAGAGACCCAGTACTTC
>-|-|TRBV7-8|TRBJ2-7
CASSRDNPYEQYF
TGTGCCAGCTCCCGGGACAACCCCTACGAGCAGTACTTC
>-|TRBD2|TRBV4-2|TRBJ2-5
CASSHPRQERGYKEETQYF
TGTGCCAGCAGCCATCCCCGGCAGGAGCGGGGGTATAAAGAGGAGACCCAGTACTTC
>-|-|TRBV7-2|TRBJ2-2
CASSAQGGVMGELFF
TGTGCCAGCAGCGCCCAGGGGGGAGTTATGGGGGAGCTGTTTTTT
>-|-|TRBV7-2|TRBJ2-7
CASSSSRYEQYF
TGTGCCAGCAGCTCTAGTAGATACGAGCAGTACTTC
>few|-|TRBV5-1|TRBJ1-2
CASSLAVEPNYGYTF
TGCGCCAGCAGCTTGGCCGTTGAGCCAAACTATGGCTACACCTTC
>-|-|TRBV5-8|TRBJ2-7
CASSLASYEQYF
TGTGCCAGCAGCTTGGCCTCATACGAGCAGTACTTC
>-|-|TRBV5-1|TRBJ1-6
CASSLGASSYNSPLHF
TGCGCCAGCAGCTTGGGAGCGAGCTCCTATAATTCACCCCTCCACTTT
>-|-|TRBV19|TRBJ2-6
CASRSFDGANVLTF
TGTGCCAGTAGGTCTTTCGATGGGGCCAACGTCCTGACTTTC